The 25 T cell receptor beta chains in this list originate from one sample, sequenced in a study of T cell changes during pregnancy in multiple sclerosis. Profiling relied on immunoSEQ multiplex PCR, and the TCRdb table lists in-frame clones only, not all of them. In the table there are tens of thousands of clones, 91% of which are singletons. The sequencing here drew on CD8+ T cells from peripheral blood mononuclear cells, taken before pregnancy. The receptors shown here come from a female donor with multiple sclerosis, enrolled in a pregnancy study.

The rearrangement links TRBV16 to TRBJ2-1; 7 bases map to TRBD2. V lost 2 bases, J lost 0 bases, and 4 bases stayed unmatched. There are 16 residues in the CDR3. The V gene's germline CDR1 is KGHSY and CDR2 FQNENV. Written as DNA, the CDR3 is TGTGCCAGCAGCCAACCCGGGGGGAGCTCCTACAATGAGCAGTTCTTC. Translating gives CASSQPGGSSYNEQFF.

This chain links TRBV7-6 with TRBJ1-5, with TRBD1 as a possible D gene (5 bases). The CDR3 covers 16 residues. Germline V CDR1 and CDR2: SGHVS, FNYEAQ. The V gene lost 5 bases and the J gene lost 0 bases, with 14 bases spanning the gap. The DNA for the CDR3 is TGTGCCAGCAGCGCCGGGGGGGGATATAGCAATCAGCCCCAGCATTTT. This sequence encodes CASSAGGGYSNQPQHF.

V gene TRBV19 combines with J gene TRBJ2-7; D may be TRBD2 (5 bases). Between the trimmed V and J ends, which lost 4 bases and 0 bases, there was a span of 13 bases. Looked up from germline, CDR1 is LNHDA and CDR2 is SQIVND (reference sequence). This CDR3 is 15 amino acids long. The CDR3 protein is CASSSSAEDSYEQYF. The CDR3 nucleotides are TGTGCCAGTAGTAGTTCAGCGGAAGACTCCTACGAGCAGTACTTC.

The chain joins TRBV5-8 to TRBJ1-4; unclear D gene. The V end was cut by 4 bases, the J end by 8 bases, with 15 bases between. Germline V gene data show CDR1 as SGHTS and CDR2 as YDEGEE. There are 14 residues in the CDR3. The chain's CDR3 is CASSPYGVGEKLFF. In DNA form, the CDR3 reads TGTGCCAGCAGCCCATACGGGGTCGGGGAAAAACTGTTTTTT. Full variable domain (rest looked up from reference TRBV5-8 and TRBJ1-4): EAGVTQSPTHLIKTRGQQATLRCSPISGHTSVYWYQQALGLGLQFLLWYDEGEERNRGNFPPRFSGRQFPNYSSELNVNALELEDSALYLCASSPYGVGEKLFFGSGTQLSVL.

The chain combines TRBV13 with TRBJ2-2; weak D call: TRBD2 (6 bases). The CDR3 is made up of 16 amino acids. The germline V gene encodes CDR1 PRHDT and CDR2 FYEKMQ (reference sequence). Trimming stripped 4 bases from V and 3 bases from J, with 15 bases between. The CDR3 sequence: CASSSDGGRDTGELFF. The CDR3 DNA follows: TGTGCCAGCAGCTCGGACGGGGGTCGCGACACCGGGGAGCTGTTTTTT.

The V gene is TRBV2, the J gene TRBJ2-7, with 13 nucleotides matching TRBD2. The CDR3 sequence is 16 residues long. The trim removed 3 bases at V and 6 bases at J, leaving 8 bases unmatched. Germline V CDR1 and CDR2: SNHLY, FYNNEI. The CDR3, as DNA: TGTGCCAGCAGTGATCCCAGGACTAGCGGGGGAGGCGAGCAGTACTTC. Translated, it gives CASSDPRTSGGGEQYF.

The chain is built from TRBV6-1 and TRBJ1-4, with 8 bases lining up with TRBD1. The CDR3 extends over 15 amino acids. CDR1 and CDR2 (germline): MNHNS, SASEGT. Trimming removed 1 base from V and 4 bases from J; junction bases left unmatched: 2. The CDR3 coding sequence is TGTGCCAGCAGTGAAGGACAGGGGAGTAATGAAAAACTGTTTTTT. Translation gives CASSEGQGSNEKLFF.

The chain has TRBV2 and TRBJ1-2, with 7 bases fitting TRBD1. CDR1 and CDR2 from the germline V gene are SNHLY and FYNNEI. Germline trimming cut 11 bases from V and 8 bases from J; bases unmatched to any gene: 17. This CDR3 contains 14 residues. The CDR3 bases are TGTGCCTCGCGTCCTCGACAGGGTGCAGAAGGCTACACCTTC. Translation gives CASRPRQGAEGYTF.

The chain is built from TRBV7-3 and TRBJ2-7; 9 bases agree with TRBD2. CDR1 is SGHTA, CDR2 FQGTGA, per germline. Trimming cost V 4 bases and J 6 bases; bases outside gene matches: 10. This CDR3 is built from 15 residues. CDR3 sequence (DNA): TGTGCCAGCAGCTCAACCGGGACTAGCTTCGCCGAGCAGTACTTC. It specifies CASSSTGTSFAEQYF.

V and J are TRBV13 and TRBJ2-3; D remains unclear. This CDR3 has 12 residues. Trimming shortened V by 4 bases and J by 4 bases, and 6 bases separated the two germline ends. The germline V gene has CDR1 PRHDT and CDR2 FYEKMQ (reference sequence). CDR3 region: CASSSTSDTQYF. CDR3 in DNA: TGTGCCAGCAGCTCGACATCAGATACGCAGTATTTT.

The V and J genes are TRBV5-1 and TRBJ2-1; D is possibly TRBD1 (6 bases). Germline lookup yields CDR1 SGHRS and CDR2 YFSETQ. Trimming removed 0 bases from V and 7 bases from J, with 11 bases in between. The CDR3 covers 14 residues. The CDR3 region is CASSLVSGDNEQFF. The CDR3 coding sequence is TGCGCCAGCAGCTTGGTGTCAGGGGATAATGAGCAGTTCTTC.

The chain links TRBV2 to TRBJ1-2, with a possible D match to TRBD1 (6 bases). Looked up from germline, CDR1 is SNHLY and CDR2 is FYNNEI. The CDR3 runs to 16 residues. V was pared by 2 bases and J by 4 bases, with 17 bases between. The CDR3, as DNA: TGTGCCAGCAGTGAAAGGGGAGGGGGAAGCATCTATGGCTACACCTTC. This encodes CASSERGGGSIYGYTF.

V is TRBV11-2 and J is TRBJ2-2, with TRBD2 identical over 7 bases. Germline CDR1 SGHAT, CDR2 FQNNGV. V was clipped by 6 bases and J by 3 bases; unmatched bases: 10. The CDR3 consists of 16 residues. CDR3 nucleotide sequence: TGTGCCAGCAGTTACACCGGGACTACAGACACCGGGGAGCTGTTTTTT. This translates into CASSYTGTTDTGELFF.

The rearrangement uses TRBV9 and TRBJ2-5; perhaps TRBD2 as D (7 bases). Germline assignment: CDR1 SGDLS and CDR2 YYNGEE. Trimming took off 3 bases at V and 2 bases at J, with 14 bases between the two ends. The CDR3 totals 15 residues. CDR3 loop: CASSASGTLQETQYF. CDR3 DNA: TGTGCCAGCAGCGCCAGCGGGACACTACAAGAGACCCAGTACTTC.

As concerns this clone: Relative to the germline gene, one junction end is altered; a read error may explain this. The V and J genes are TRBV7-7 and TRBJ2-1; D is possibly TRBD2 (6 bases). The germline V gene has CDR1 SSHAT and CDR2 FNYEAQ (reference sequence). The CDR3 totals 18 residues. CDR3 nucleotide sequence: TGTGCTAGCAGCTTAGATGAGACCACCGGGCGGGGCGGGGATGAGCAGTTCTTC. Its translation is CASSLDETTGRGGDEQFF.

The chain's CDR3 is CASSLAGGRGQETQYF. The CDR3 coding sequence is TGTGCCAGCAGCCTAGCAGGCGGGAGAGGGCAAGAGACCCAGTACTTC. The chain links TRBV9 to TRBJ2-5; 7 nucleotides match TRBD2. Germline V CDR1 and CDR2: SGDLS, YYNGEE. The CDR3 has 16 amino acids. V gave up 4 bases and J gave up 2 bases; unmatched junction bases: 11.

The chain joins TRBV7-6 to TRBJ2-3, with D possibly matching TRBD1 (6 bases). The CDR3 consists of 15 residues. The germline gives CDR1 SGHVS, CDR2 FNYEAQ. V was pared by 5 bases and J by 3 bases, with 15 bases between. CDR3 DNA: TGTGCCAGCAGCAGCACAGGGATTAGGACAGATACGCAGTATTTT. Translating it yields CASSSTGIRTDTQYF.

The chain joins TRBV6-1 to TRBJ2-5; D remains unclear. CDR3 length: 13 amino acids. Germline lookup yields CDR1 MNHNS and CDR2 SASEGT. V was cut by 1 base and J by 2 bases, with 5 bases left in between. CDR3 in amino acids: CASSEGLQETQYF. Here the CDR3 DNA reads TGTGCCAGCAGTGAAGGCCTACAAGAGACCCAGTACTTC.

V usage is TRBV7-6 and J usage is TRBJ1-5, with D unclear. Between the trimmed V and J ends, which lost 5 bases and 3 bases, there was a span of 5 bases. There are 12 residues in the CDR3. Looked up from germline, CDR1 is SGHVS and CDR2 is FNYEAQ. CDR3 in DNA: TGTGCCAGCAGCCCGTACAATCAGCCCCAGCATTTT. Translation gives CASSPYNQPQHF.

This clone was counted once. This rearrangement joins TRBV4-1 to TRBJ1-5; TRBD1 is a possible D gene (6 bases). Trimming left V 0 bases short and J 0 bases short, with 6 bases between. The germline V gene encodes CDR1 MGHRA and CDR2 YSYEKL. The CDR3 covers 15 residues. The CDR3 loop reads CASSQEGASNQPQHF. CDR3 sequence (DNA): TGCGCCAGCAGCCAAGAGGGGGCTAGCAATCAGCCCCAGCATTTT.

The V gene is TRBV13, the J gene TRBJ2-1, with TRBD2 identical over 9 bases. The germline gives CDR1 PRHDT, CDR2 FYEKMQ (reference sequence). Trimming took 7 bases from V and 2 from J; bases not matched to a gene: 3. There are 14 residues in the CDR3. The CDR3 DNA sequence: TGTGCCAGCACCGCGGGGGGGCCCTACAATGAGCAGTTCTTC. Protein sequence: CASTAGGPYNEQFF.

CDR3 sequence (DNA): TGCGCCAGCAGCTCCAACACCGACAGAGAAGAGACCCAGTACTTC. It codes for CASSSNTDREETQYF. The V call is TRBV5-1, the J call TRBJ2-5, with a weak D call TRBD1 (5 bases). From germline, CDR1 is SGHRS and CDR2 YFSETQ. The length of the CDR3 is 15 residues. V lost 3 bases to trimming and J lost 3 bases, with 15 bases between them.

This clone was seen only a few times. The gene calls are TRBV28 and TRBJ1-5; 9 bases align to TRBD1. Germline V lookup: CDR1 MDHEN, CDR2 SYDVKM. This CDR3 is built from 15 residues. V lost 6 bases to trimming and J lost 7 bases; unmatched junction nucleotides: 10. In DNA form, the CDR3 reads TGTGCCAGCAGCTGGACAGGGGAAGGATCACAGCCCCAGCATTTT. Its translation is CASSWTGEGSQPQHF.

This clone was counted once. Other DNA sequences from this sample encode an identical CDR3 as well. This chain connects TRBV7-9 to TRBJ2-5; D unclear. CDR1 and CDR2 from the germline V gene are SEHNR and FQNEAQ (reference sequence). The CDR3 spans 11 residues. V lost 4 bases and J 5 bases, leaving 5 bases between the germline ends. The CDR3 protein is CASSSVETQYF. CDR3 DNA sequence: TGTGCCAGCAGCTCGGTCGAGACCCAGTACTTC.

This sequence joins TRBV27 and TRBJ2-7; TRBD1 matches 11 bases. Germline loops: CDR1 MNHEY, CDR2 SMNVEV (reference sequence). The CDR3 has 18 residues. V lost 5 bases to trimming and J lost 2 bases; unmatched junction nucleotides: 14. DNA for the CDR3: TGTGCCAGCAGTCCCGAGGGGGGAGGACAGGGGGCTGCCTACGAGCAGTACTTC. Amino acids: CASSPEGGGQGAAYEQYF.